This T cell receptor beta chain was sequenced during a study of shared clonotypes between healthy human individuals. Only CD45RO-negative cells positively selected for CCR7 counted as naive CD8 cells, so terminally differentiated effector memory CD45RA+ cells were excluded. Looked up from germline, CDR1 is SGHAT and CDR2 is FQNNGV. V lost 1 base and J lost 4; bases outside the gene matches: 7. The CDR3 is 16 amino acids. An even split of each subset's genomic DNA across several immunoSEQ plates was performed. This table comes from immunoSEQ multiplex PCR, and its TCRdb copy is limited to in-frame clones, with some not included. The table has nearly 2 million clones, approximately 95% seen once; the top ten hold 1.2%.

What was sequenced was naive CD8+ T cells sorted from blood. This sequence was found in a man aged 18 to 29 in good health. J is TRBJ2-1 and V is TRBV11-2; 7 nucleotides line up with TRBD2. CDR3 coding DNA: TGTGCCAGCAGCTTAGTGGGGGGGTTTGGGTACAATGAGCAGTTCTTC. It specifies CASSLVGGFGYNEQFF.